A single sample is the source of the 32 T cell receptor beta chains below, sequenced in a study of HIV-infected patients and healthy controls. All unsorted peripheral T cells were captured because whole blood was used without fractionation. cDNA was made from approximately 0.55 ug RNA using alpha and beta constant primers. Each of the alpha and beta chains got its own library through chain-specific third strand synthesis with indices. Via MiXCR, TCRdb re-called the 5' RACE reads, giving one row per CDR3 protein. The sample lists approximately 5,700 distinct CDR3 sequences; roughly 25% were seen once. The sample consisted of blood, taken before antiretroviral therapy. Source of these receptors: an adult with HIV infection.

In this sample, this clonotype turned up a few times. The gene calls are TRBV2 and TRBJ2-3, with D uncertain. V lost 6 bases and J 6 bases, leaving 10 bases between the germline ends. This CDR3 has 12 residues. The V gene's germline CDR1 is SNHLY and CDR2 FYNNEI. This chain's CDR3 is CASSLYDDTQYF. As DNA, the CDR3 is TGTGCCAGCAGCCTATACGACGATACGCAGTATTTT.

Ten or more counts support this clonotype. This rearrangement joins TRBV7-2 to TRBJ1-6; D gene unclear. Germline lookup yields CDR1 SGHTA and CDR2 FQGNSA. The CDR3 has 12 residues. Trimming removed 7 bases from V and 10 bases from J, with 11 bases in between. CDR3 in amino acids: CASTNPASPLHF. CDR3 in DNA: TGTGCCAGCACCAACCCGGCATCACCCCTCCACTTT.

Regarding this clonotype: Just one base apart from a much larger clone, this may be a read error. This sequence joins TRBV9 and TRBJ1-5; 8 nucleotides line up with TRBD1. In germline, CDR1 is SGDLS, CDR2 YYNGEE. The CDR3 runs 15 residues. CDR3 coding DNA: TGTGCCAGCAGCCCTGATGGACAGGGACGTCAGCCCAAGCATTTT. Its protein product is CASSPDGQGRQPKHF.

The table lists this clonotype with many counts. CDR3 residues: CSANQGSWGYMDEQYF. CDR3 DNA sequence: TGCAGTGCTAATCAGGGTTCCTGGGGGTATATGGACGAGCAGTACTTC. The chain carries TRBV20-1 and TRBJ2-7, with D perhaps assigned TRBD1 or TRBD2 (5 bases each). The CDR3 has 16 residues. CDR1 is DFQATT and CDR2 is SNEGSKA in the germline V gene (reference sequence). The V gene lost 4 bases and the J gene lost 5 bases, with 24 bases spanning the gap.

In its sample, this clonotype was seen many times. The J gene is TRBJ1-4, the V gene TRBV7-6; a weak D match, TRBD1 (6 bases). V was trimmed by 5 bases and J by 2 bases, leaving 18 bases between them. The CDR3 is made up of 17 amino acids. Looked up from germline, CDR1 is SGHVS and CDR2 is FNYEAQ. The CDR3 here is CASSQNQGLRTNEKLFF. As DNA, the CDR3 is TGTGCCAGCAGCCAGAATCAGGGGTTACGGACTAATGAAAAACTGTTTTTT.

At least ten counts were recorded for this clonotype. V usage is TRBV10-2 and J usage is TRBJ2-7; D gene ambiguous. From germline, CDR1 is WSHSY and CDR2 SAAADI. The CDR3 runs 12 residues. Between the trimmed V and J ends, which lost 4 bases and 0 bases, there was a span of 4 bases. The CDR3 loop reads CASSGSSYEQYF. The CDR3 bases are TGCGCCAGCAGTGGGAGCTCCTACGAGCAGTACTTC.

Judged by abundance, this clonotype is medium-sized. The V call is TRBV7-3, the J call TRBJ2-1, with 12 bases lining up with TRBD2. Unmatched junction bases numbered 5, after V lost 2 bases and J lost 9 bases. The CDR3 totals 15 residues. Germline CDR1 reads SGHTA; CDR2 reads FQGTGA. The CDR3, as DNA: TGTGCCAGCAGCTTATCTAGCGGGGGGGGCGGTGAGCAGTTCTTC. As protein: CASSLSSGGGGEQFF.

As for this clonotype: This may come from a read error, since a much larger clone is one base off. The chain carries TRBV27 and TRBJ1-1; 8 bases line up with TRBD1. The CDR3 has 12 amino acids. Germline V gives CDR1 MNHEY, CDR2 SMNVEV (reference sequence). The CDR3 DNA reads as TGTTCCAGCAGTACAGGGGGCACTGAAGCTTTCTTT. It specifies CSSSTGGTEAFF.

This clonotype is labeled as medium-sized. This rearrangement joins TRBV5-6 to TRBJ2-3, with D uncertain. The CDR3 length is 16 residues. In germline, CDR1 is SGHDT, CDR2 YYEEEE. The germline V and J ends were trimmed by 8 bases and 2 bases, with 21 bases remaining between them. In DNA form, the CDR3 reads TGTGCCAGTAGTGCCGGTGACAATAATCCCACAGATACGCAGTATTTT. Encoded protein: CASSAGDNNPTDTQYF.

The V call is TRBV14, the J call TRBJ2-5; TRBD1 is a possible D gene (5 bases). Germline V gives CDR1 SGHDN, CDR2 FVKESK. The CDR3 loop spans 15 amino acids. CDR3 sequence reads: CASRPTAWGGKTQYF. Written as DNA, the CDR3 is TGTGCGAGCCGCCCGACCGCCTGGGGCGGAAAGACCCAGTACTTC.

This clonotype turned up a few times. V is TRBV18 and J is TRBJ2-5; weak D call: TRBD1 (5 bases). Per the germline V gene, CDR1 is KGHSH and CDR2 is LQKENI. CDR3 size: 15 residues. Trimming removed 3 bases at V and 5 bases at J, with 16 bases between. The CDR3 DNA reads TGTGCCAGCTCACCCACCTCAGGGATTCGCGAGACCCAGTACTTC. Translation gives CASSPTSGIRETQYF.

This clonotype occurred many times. CDR3: CASSTRGLAGNEQFF. As DNA, the CDR3 is TGTGCCAGCAGCACCCGAGGACTAGCGGGGAATGAGCAGTTCTTC. The chain is built from TRBV7-8 and TRBJ2-1, with 12 bases lining up with TRBD2. The CDR3 covers 15 residues. Germline CDR1 reads SGHVS; CDR2 reads FQNEAQ. Trimming removed 5 bases from V and 7 bases from J; junction bases left unmatched: 6.

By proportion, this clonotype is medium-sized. CDR3 protein: CASSPHSDSPLHF. The CDR3 DNA is TGCGCCAGCAGCCCCCACAGCGATTCACCCCTCCACTTT. The chain carries TRBV4-3 and TRBJ1-6; D is unclear. There are 13 residues in the CDR3. CDR1 and CDR2 (germline): LGHNA, YSLEER. Trimming cost V 4 bases and J 8 bases, with 9 bases left between them.

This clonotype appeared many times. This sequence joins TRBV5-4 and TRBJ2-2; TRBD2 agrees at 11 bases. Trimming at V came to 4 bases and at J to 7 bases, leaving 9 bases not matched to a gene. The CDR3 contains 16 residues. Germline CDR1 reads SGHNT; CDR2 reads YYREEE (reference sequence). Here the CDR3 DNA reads TGTGCCAGCAGCCCGGCCCTCGGGACTAGCGGCGGGGAGCTGTTTTTT. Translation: CASSPALGTSGGELFF.

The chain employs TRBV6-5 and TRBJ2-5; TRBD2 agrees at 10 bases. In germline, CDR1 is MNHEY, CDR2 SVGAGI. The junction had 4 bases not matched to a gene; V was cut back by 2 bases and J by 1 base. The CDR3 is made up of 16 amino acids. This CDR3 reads CASSYPEREGQETQYF. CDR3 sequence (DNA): TGTGCCAGCAGTTACCCAGAGCGGGAGGGCCAAGAGACCCAGTACTTC.

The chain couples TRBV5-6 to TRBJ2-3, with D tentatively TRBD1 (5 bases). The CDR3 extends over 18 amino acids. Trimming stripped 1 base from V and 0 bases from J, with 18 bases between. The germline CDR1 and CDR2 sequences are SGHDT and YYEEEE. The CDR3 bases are TGTGCCAGCAGCTTGCCCCTCCCCACAGGTTTGAGCACAGATACGCAGTATTTT. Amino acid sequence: CASSLPLPTGLSTDTQYF.

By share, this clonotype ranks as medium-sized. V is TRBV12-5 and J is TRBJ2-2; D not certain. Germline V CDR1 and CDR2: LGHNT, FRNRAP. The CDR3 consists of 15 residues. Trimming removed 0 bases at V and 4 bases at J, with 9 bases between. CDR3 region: CASGLVRSSTGELFF. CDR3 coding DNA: TGTGCTAGTGGTTTGGTGAGGTCCTCCACCGGGGAGCTGTTTTTT. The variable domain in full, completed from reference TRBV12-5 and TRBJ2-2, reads DARVTQTPRHKVTEMGQEVTMRCQPILGHNTVFWYRQTMMQGLELLAYFRNRAPLDDSGMPKDRFSAEMPDATLATLKIQPSEPRDSAVYFCASGLVRSSTGELFFGEGSRLTVL.

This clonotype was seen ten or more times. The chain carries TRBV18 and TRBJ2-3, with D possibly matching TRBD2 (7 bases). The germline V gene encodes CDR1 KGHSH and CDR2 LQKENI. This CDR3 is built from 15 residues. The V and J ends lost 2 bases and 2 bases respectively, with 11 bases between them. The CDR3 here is CASSPTGRDTDTQYF. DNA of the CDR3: TGTGCCAGCTCACCAACAGGGAGGGACACAGATACGCAGTATTTT.

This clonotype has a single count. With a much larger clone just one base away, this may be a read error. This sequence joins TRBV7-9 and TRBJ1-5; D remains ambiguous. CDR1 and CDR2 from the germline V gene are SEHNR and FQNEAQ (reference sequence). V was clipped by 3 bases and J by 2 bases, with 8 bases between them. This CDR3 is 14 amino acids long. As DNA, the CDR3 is TGTGCCAGCAGCTTCTGGGTGGGCAATCAGCCCCAGCATTTT. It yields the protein CASSFWVGNQPQHF.

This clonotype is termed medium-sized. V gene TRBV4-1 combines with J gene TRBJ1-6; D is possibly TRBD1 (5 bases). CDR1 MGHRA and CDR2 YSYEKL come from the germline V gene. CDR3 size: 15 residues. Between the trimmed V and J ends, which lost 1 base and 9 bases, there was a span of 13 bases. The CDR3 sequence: CASSQGDLAISPLHF. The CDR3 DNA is TGCGCCAGCAGCCAAGGGGACTTAGCAATTTCACCCCTCCACTTT.

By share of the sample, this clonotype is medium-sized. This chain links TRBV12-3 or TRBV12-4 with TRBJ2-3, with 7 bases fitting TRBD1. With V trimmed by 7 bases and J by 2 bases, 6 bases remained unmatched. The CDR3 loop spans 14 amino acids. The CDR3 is CASTWDRTTDTQYF. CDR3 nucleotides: TGTGCCAGCACCTGGGACAGAACCACAGATACGCAGTATTTT.

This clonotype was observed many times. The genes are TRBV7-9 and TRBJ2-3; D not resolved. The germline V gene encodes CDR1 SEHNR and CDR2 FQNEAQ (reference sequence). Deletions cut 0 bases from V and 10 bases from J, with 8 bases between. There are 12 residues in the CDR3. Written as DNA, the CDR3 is TGTGCCAGCAGCTTAGCTAGCCCTTCGCAGTATTTT. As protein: CASSLASPSQYF.

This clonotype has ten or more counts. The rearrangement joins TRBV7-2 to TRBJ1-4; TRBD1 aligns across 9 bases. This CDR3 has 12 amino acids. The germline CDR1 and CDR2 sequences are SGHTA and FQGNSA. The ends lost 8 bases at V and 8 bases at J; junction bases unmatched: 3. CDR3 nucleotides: TGTGCCAGCGGACAGGGGAGAGAAAAACTGTTTTTT. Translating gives CASGQGREKLFF.

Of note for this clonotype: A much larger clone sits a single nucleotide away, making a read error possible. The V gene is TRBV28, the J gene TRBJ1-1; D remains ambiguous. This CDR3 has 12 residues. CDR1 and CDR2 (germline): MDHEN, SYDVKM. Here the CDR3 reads CDSSWQKAEAFF. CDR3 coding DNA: TGTGACAGCAGTTGGCAAAAGGCTGAAGCTTTCTTT. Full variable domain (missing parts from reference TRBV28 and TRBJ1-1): DVKVTQSSRYLVKRTGEKVFLECVQDMDHENMFWYRQDPGLGLRLIYFSYDVKMKEKGDIPEGYSVSREKKERFSLILESASTNQTSMYLCDSSWQKAEAFFGQGTRLTVV.

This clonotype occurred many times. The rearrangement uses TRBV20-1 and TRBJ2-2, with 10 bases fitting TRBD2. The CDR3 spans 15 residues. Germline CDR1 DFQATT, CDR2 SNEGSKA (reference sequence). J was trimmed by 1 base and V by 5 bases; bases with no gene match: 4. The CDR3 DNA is TGCAGTGCTTCCCCTAGCGGGGGGAACACCGGGGAGCTGTTTTTT. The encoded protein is CSASPSGGNTGELFF.

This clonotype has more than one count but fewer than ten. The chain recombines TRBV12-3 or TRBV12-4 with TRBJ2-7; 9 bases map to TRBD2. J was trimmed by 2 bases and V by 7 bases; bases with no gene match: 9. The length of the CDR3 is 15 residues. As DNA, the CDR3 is TGTGCCAGCACCCGGGGGCTAGCGGGGACCTACGAGCAGTACTTC. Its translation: CASTRGLAGTYEQYF.

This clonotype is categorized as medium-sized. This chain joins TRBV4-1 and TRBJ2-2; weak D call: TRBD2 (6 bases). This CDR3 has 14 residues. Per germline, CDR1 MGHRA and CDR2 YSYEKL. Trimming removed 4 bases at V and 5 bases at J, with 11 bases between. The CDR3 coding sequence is TGCGCCAGCAGCCCCATCCGGGGGACCGGGGAGCTGTTTTTT. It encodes CASSPIRGTGELFF.

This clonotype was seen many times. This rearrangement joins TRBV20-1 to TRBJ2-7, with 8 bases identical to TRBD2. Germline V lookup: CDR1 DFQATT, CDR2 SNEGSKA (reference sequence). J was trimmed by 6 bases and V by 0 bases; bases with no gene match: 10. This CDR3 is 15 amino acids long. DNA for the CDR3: TGCAGTGCTAGAGATTCGCTAGCGGGTAGTAGCGAGCAGTACTTC. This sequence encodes CSARDSLAGSSEQYF.

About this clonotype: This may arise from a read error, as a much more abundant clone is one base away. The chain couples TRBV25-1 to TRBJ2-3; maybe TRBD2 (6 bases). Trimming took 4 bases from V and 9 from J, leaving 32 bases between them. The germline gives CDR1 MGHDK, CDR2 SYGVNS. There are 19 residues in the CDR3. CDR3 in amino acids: CASSGRAHLGGPVGGTQYF. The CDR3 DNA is TGTGCCAGCAGTGGAAGGGCCCACCTGGGGGGACCTGTAGGAGGGACGCAGTATTTT.

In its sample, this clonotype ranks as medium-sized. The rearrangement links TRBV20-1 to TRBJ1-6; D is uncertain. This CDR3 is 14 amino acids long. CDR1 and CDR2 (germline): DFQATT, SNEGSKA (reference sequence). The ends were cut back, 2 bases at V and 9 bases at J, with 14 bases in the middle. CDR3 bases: TGCAGTGCTAGAACCCCCGGGGAAGGTTCACCCCTCCACTTT. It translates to CSARTPGEGSPLHF.

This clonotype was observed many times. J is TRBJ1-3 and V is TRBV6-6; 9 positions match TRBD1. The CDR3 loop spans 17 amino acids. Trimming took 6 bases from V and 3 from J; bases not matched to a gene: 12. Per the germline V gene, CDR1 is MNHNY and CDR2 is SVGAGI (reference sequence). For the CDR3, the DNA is TGTGCCAGCAGCCACCCCCCCGGGACAGGGTTTGGAAACACCATATATTTT. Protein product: CASSHPPGTGFGNTIYF.

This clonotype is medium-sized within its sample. In nucleotides, the CDR3 is TGTGCCAGCAGCACGGGACTTCAGTACAATGAGCAGTTCTTC. It encodes CASSTGLQYNEQFF. The chain recombines TRBV11-1 with TRBJ2-1; possible D gene TRBD2, 6 bases. The CDR3 sequence is 14 residues long. The germline CDR1 and CDR2 sequences are SGHAT and FQDESV (reference sequence). Trimming cost V 5 bases and J 4 bases, with 12 bases left between them.